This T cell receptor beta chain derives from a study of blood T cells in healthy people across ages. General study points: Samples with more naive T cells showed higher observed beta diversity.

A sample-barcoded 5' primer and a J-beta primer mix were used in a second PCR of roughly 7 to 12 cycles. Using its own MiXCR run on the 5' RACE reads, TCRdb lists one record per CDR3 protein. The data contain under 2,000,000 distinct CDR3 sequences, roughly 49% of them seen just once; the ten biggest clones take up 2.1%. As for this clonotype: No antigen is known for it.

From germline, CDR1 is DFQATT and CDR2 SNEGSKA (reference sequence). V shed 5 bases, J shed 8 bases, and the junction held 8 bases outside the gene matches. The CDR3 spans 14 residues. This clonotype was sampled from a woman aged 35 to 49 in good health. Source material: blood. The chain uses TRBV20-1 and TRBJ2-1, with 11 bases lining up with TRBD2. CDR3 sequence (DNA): TGCAGTGCTGTAGCGGGGGGGCCTCGGGATGAGCAGTTCTTC. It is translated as CSAVAGGPRDEQFF.